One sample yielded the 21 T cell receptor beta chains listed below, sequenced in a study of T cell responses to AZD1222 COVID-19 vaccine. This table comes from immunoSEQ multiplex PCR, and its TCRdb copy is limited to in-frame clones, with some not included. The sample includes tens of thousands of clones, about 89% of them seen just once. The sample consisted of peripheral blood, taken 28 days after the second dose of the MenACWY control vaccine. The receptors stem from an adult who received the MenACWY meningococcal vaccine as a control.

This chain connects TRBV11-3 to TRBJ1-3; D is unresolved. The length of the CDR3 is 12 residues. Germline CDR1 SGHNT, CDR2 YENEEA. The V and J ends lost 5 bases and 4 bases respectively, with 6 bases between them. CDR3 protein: CASSRGGNTIYF. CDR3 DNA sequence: TGTGCCAGCAGCCGCGGAGGAAACACCATATATTTT.

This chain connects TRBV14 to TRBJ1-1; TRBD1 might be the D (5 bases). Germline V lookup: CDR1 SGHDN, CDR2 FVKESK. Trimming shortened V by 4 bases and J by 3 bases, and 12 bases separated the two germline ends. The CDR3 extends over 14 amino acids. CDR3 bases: TGTGCCAGCAGCCCGCTCCCGGGGCACACTGAAGCTTTCTTT. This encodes CASSPLPGHTEAFF. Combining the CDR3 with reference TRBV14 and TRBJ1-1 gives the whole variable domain EAGVTQFPSHSVIEKGQTVTLRCDPISGHDNLYWYRRVMGKEIKFLLHFVKESKQDESGMPNNRFLAERTGGTYSTLKVQPAELEDSGVYFCASSPLPGHTEAFFGQGTRLTVV.

As DNA, the CDR3 is TGTGCCAGCAGCGAAGGGTACGGCCCAGATACGCAGTATTTT. It codes for CASSEGYGPDTQYF. V and J are TRBV9 and TRBJ2-3, with unresolved D. The CDR3 consists of 14 residues. The V gene lost 3 bases and the J gene lost 4 bases, with 12 bases spanning the gap. Germline-derived CDR1 and CDR2 are SGDLS and YYNGEE.

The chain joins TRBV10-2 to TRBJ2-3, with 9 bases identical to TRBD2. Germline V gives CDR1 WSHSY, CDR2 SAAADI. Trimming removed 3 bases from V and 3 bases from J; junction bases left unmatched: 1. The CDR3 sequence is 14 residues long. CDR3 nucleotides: TGCGCCAGCAGTGATAGCGGGAGTACAGATACGCAGTATTTT. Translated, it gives CASSDSGSTDTQYF.

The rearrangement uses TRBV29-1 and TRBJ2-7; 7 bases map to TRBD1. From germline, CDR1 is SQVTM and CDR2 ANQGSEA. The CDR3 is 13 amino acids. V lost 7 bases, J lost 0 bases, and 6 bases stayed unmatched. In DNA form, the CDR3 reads TGCAGCGGACTCGGGACAGTCTCCTACGAGCAGTACTTC. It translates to CSGLGTVSYEQYF.

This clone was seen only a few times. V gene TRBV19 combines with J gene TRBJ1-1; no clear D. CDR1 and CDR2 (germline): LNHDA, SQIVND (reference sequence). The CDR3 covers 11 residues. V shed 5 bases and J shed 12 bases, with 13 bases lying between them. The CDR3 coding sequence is TGTGCCAGTAGTGCAACCAGGCGGACTTTCTTT. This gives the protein CASSATRRTFF.

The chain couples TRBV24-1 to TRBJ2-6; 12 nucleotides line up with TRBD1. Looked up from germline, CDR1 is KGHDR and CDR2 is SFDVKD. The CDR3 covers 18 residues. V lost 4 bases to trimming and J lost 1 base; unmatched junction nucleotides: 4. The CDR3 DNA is TGTGCCACCAGTGACCCGGGACAGGGGGCGTCTGGGGCCAACGTCCTGACTTTC. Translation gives CATSDPGQGASGANVLTF.

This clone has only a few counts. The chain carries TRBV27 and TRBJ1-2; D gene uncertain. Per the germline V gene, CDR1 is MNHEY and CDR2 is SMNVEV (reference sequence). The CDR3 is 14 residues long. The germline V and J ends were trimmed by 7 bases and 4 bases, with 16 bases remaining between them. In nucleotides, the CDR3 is TGTGCCAGCAAGGGAAGGCCTGAAAGCTATGGCTACACCTTC. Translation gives CASKGRPESYGYTF.

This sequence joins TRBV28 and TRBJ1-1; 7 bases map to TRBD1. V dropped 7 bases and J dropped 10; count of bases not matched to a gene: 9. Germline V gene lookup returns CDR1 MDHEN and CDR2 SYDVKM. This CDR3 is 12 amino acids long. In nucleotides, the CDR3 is TGTGCCAGCACCCTCCAGGGGGAGTTAGCTTTCTTT. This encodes CASTLQGELAFF.

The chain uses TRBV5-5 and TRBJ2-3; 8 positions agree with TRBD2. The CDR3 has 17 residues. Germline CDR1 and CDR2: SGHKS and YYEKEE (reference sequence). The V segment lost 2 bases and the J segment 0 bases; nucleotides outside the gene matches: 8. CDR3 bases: TGTGCCAGCAGCTTTCAAGCGGGGGCCGTCAGCACAGATACGCAGTATTTT. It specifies CASSFQAGAVSTDTQYF.

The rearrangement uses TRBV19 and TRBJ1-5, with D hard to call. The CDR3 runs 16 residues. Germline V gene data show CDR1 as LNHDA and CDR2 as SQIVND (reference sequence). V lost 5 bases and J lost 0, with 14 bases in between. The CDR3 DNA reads TGTGCCAGTAGTCTCCCCCCGCAGATTAGCAATCAGCCCCAGCATTTT. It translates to CASSLPPQISNQPQHF.

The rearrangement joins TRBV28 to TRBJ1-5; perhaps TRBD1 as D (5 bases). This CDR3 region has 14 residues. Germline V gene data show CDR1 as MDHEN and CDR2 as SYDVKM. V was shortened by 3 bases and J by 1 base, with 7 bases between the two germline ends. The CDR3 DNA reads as TGTGCCAGCAGTTTGGGACCGAGCAATCAGCCCCAGCATTTT. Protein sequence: CASSLGPSNQPQHF.

The CDR3 loop is CSVGRSDGYTF. CDR3 DNA: TGCAGCGTTGGGAGGAGTGATGGCTACACCTTC. V gene TRBV29-1 combines with J gene TRBJ1-2; D not certain. The CDR3 loop spans 11 amino acids. Germline-derived CDR1 and CDR2 are SQVTM and ANQGSEA. V dropped 4 bases and J dropped 6 bases, with 9 bases sitting between them.

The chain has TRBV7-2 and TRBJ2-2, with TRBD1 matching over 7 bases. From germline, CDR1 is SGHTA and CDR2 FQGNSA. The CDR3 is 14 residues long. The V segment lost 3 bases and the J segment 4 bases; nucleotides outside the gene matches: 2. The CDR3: CASSFRDSTGELFF. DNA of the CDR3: TGTGCCAGCAGCTTTAGGGACAGCACCGGGGAGCTGTTTTTT.

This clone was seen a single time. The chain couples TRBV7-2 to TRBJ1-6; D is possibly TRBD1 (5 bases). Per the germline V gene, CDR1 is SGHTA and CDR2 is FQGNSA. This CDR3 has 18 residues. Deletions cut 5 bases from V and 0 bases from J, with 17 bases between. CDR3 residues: CASSLQGRWASYNSPLHF. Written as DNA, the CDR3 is TGTGCCAGCAGCCTCCAGGGCAGGTGGGCCTCCTATAATTCACCCCTCCACTTT.

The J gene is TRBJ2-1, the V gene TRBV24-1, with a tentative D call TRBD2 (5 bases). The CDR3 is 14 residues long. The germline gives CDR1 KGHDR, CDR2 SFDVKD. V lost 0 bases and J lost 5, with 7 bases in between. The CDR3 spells CATSDLSGNNEQFF. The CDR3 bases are TGTGCCACCAGTGATTTGTCGGGAAACAATGAGCAGTTCTTC.

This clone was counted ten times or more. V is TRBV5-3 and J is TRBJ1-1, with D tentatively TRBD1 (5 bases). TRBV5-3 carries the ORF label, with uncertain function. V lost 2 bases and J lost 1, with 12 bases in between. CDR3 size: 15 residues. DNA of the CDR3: TGTGCCAGAAGCTTTCCGGGACGCAGGAACACTGAAGCTTTCTTT. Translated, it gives CARSFPGRRNTEAFF.

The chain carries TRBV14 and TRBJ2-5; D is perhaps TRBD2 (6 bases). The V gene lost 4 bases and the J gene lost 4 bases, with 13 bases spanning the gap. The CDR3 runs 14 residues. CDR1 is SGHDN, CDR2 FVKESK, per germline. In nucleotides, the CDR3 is TGTGCCAGCAGCCTTAGAGCGGGTGGAGAGACCCAGTACTTC. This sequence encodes CASSLRAGGETQYF.

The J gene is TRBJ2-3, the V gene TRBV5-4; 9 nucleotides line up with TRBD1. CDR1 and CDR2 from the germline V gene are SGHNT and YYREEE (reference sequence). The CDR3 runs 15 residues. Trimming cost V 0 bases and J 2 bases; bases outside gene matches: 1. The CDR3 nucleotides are TGTGCCAGCAGCTTGGACAGGGGGCACACAGATACGCAGTATTTT. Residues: CASSLDRGHTDTQYF.

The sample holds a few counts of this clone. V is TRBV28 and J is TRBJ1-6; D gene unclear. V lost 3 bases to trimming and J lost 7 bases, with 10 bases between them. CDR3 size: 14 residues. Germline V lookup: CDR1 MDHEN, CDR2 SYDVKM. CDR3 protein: CASSFLGVNSPLHF. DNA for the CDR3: TGTGCCAGCAGTTTCCTTGGAGTGAATTCACCCCTCCACTTT.

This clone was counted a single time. CDR3 DNA sequence: TGTGCCAGCAACCGGGGCAACACAGATACGCAGTATTTT. Residues: CASNRGNTDTQYF. The genes are TRBV6-5 and TRBJ2-3; D tentatively fits TRBD1 or TRBD2 (5 bases each). This CDR3 spans 13 amino acids. CDR1 is MNHEY and CDR2 is SVGAGI in the germline V gene. The V and J ends lost 7 bases and 2 bases respectively, with 10 bases between them.